This T cell receptor beta chain was identified during a study of resident and recirculating memory T cells in vitiligo. Points from the study as a whole: Vitiligo lesions lacked a unique dominant clone, and clonality varied.

CDR1 is MGHRA, CDR2 YSYEKL, per germline. Trimming removed 2 bases from V and 3 bases from J; junction bases left unmatched: 5. The CDR3 has 17 amino acids. This table comes from immunoSEQ multiplex PCR, and its TCRdb copy is limited to in-frame clones, with some not included. The sample includes tens of thousands of clones, around 90% seen only once; the top ten take roughly 5%. About this clone: Its specificity is not known.

Material for sequencing was blood. The chain uses TRBV4-1 and TRBJ2-6; 9 bases match TRBD1. The sequence was obtained from a male donor with vitiligo. The CDR3 region has the DNA TGCGCCAGCAGCCAAATACAGGGGGCTCTTGGGGCCAACGTCCTGACTTTC. It is translated as CASSQIQGALGANVLTF.